A selection of T cell receptor beta chains follows, all from one sample in a study of blood T cell repertoires in COVID-19. Sequencing used immunoSEQ multiplex PCR; TCRdb keeps in-frame clones, though not all of them. The repertoire has approximately 33,000 clones, roughly 78% of them found once; the top ten carry 16%. Sequencing was done on a sample of peripheral blood. These receptors came from a man between 65 and 85 years old with acute or convalescent COVID-19. CDR3s include the opening cysteine and the closing phenylalanine or tryptophan. The D gene is left open where the match is weak. Clone size, where shown, is once, few, many, or a class for clones that have expanded.

>TRBV4-1|13|TRBJ1-2|.|.
CASSQAESNGYTF
TGCGCCAGCAGCCAAGCCGAATCTAATGGCTACACCTTC
>TRBV4-1|16|TRBJ1-5|.|.
CASSPREGSQNQPQHF
TGCGCCAGCAGCCCCCGTGAGGGTTCGCAAAATCAGCCCCAGCATTTT
>TRBV5-5|13|TRBJ1-1|few|.
CASSFISNTEAFF
TGTGCCAGCAGCTTTATTTCCAACACTGAAGCTTTCTTT
>TRBV28|15|TRBJ2-4|.|TRBD1
CASSSPGTGAHIQYF
TGTGCCAGCAGTTCTCCCGGGACAGGGGCACACATTCAGTACTTC
>TRBV14|16|TRBJ1-1|.|.
CASSPYQGTTNTEAFF
TGTGCCAGCAGCCCCTATCAGGGGACGACGAACACTGAAGCTTTCTTT
>TRBV27|16|TRBJ2-4|.|.
CASSFLPRAQENIQYF
TGTGCCAGCAGTTTCCTCCCCAGGGCTCAAGAAAACATTCAGTACTTC
>TRBV11-3|18|TRBJ1-2|.|TRBD1
CASSLDTTPGTGIYGYTF
TGTGCCAGCAGCTTAGACACAACACCCGGGACAGGGATCTATGGCTACACCTTC
>TRBV6-6|13|TRBJ1-1|.|.
CASRLTENTEAFF
TGTGCCAGCAGGCTCACAGAAAACACTGAAGCTTTCTTT
>TRBV5-1|13|TRBJ1-1|.|TRBD1
CASRGQGYTEAFF
TGCGCCAGCCGTGGACAGGGTTACACTGAAGCTTTCTTT
>TRBV11-2|15|TRBJ2-7|once|.
CASTWGVGGSYEQYF
TGTGCCAGCACCTGGGGGGTCGGTGGCTCCTACGAGCAGTACTTC
>TRBV7-9|13|TRBJ1-1|.|TRBD1
CASSTTGATEAFF
TGTGCCAGCAGCACGACAGGGGCGACTGAAGCTTTCTTT
>TRBV30|14|TRBJ2-1|.|.
CAWSLGTLGNEQFF
TGTGCCTGGAGTCTCGGGACTCTCGGCAATGAGCAGTTCTTC
>TRBV29-1|12|TRBJ2-3|.|.
CSVGAGTDTQYF
TGCAGCGTTGGAGCAGGGACAGATACGCAGTATTTT
>TRBV7-9|16|TRBJ1-1|few|.
CASSLHSQQGGSEAFF
TGTGCCAGCAGCTTACATTCCCAGCAGGGTGGGTCTGAAGCTTTCTTT
>TRBV7-6|17|TRBJ1-1|.|.
CASSLASGFIVNTEAFF
TGTGCCAGCAGCTTAGCATCAGGTTTCATTGTCAACACTGAAGCTTTCTTT
>TRBV4-3|16|TRBJ2-1|.|.
CASSQETLQTYNEQFF
TGCGCCAGCAGCCAAGAAACCCTCCAGACTTACAATGAGCAGTTCTTC
>TRBV5-6|17|TRBJ2-3|.|TRBD2
CASSLALAGDGTDTQYF
TGTGCCAGCAGCTTGGCCCTAGCGGGAGATGGGACAGATACGCAGTATTTT
>TRBV7-8|17|TRBJ1-5|.|TRBD1
CASSSSSRTGGNQPQHF
TGTGCCAGCAGCTCATCCTCCCGCACAGGGGGCAATCAGCCCCAGCATTTT
>TRBV27|13|TRBJ2-7|.|.
CASGGYGTYEQYF
TGTGCCAGCGGGGGGTATGGTACCTACGAGCAGTACTTC
>TRBV6-5|14|TRBJ1-1|.|.
CASNPQGLNTEAFF
TGTGCCAGCAACCCACAGGGACTGAACACTGAAGCTTTCTTT
>TRBV24-1|13|TRBJ1-5|once|TRBD1
CATCTGGYQPQHF
TGTGCCACCTGCACAGGGGGCTATCAGCCCCAGCATTTT
>TRBV18|16|TRBJ2-7|.|.
CASSPTGQGGFYEQYF
TGTGCCAGCTCACCAACAGGGCAGGGGGGCTTCTACGAGCAGTACTTC
>TRBV5-1|16|TRBJ2-2|.|.
CASSPNFNTNTGELFF
TGCGCCAGCAGCCCCAATTTCAACACGAACACCGGGGAGCTGTTTTTT
>TRBV5-1|14|TRBJ2-7|.|.
CASSVSTGSYEQYF
TGCGCCAGCAGCGTTTCGACTGGATCCTACGAGCAGTACTTC
>TRBV11-2|14|TRBJ1-4|once|.
CASSGLITNEKLFF
TGTGCCAGTTCCGGTCTGATAACTAATGAAAAACTGTTTTTT
>TRBV28|15|TRBJ1-5|.|.
CASTRGGVGNQPQHF
TGTGCCAGCACTCGCGGGGGGGTTGGCAATCAGCCCCAGCATTTT
>TRBV5-1|15|TRBJ2-3|once|TRBD1
CASSWTGLSTDTQYF
TGCGCCAGCAGCTGGACAGGCCTTAGCACAGATACGCAGTATTTT
>TRBV7-2|14|TRBJ2-7|.|TRBD2
CASSTSGSISEQYF
TGTGCCAGCAGTACTAGCGGGAGTATATCCGAGCAGTACTTC
>TRBV28|15|TRBJ1-1|.|.
CASSAPSGGSTEAFF
TGTGCCAGCAGTGCCCCCTCGGGGGGCAGCACTGAAGCTTTCTTT
>TRBV6-5|16|TRBJ1-4|.|TRBD1
CASSYGTVPTNEKLFF
TGTGCCAGCAGTTACGGGACAGTCCCAACTAATGAAAAACTGTTTTTT
>TRBV7-2|13|TRBJ2-7|medium-sized|TRBD2
CASSFGLAFEQYF
TGTGCCAGCAGCTTCGGACTAGCGTTCGAGCAGTACTTC
>TRBV9|14|TRBJ2-1|.|TRBD1
CASSDGTGVDEQFF
TGTGCCAGCAGCGACGGGACAGGGGTCGATGAGCAGTTCTTC
>TRBV3-1/TRBV3-2|18|TRBJ2-7|.|TRBD1
CASSQYMGDWTGSYEQYF
TGTGCCAGCAGCCAATACATGGGGGATTGGACAGGGTCCTACGAGCAGTACTTC
>TRBV21-1|17|TRBJ2-1|.|.
CASSKGLGGSSYNEQFF
TGTGCCAGCAGCAAGGGTTTGGGAGGGAGCTCCTACAATGAGCAGTTCTTC
>TRBV7-2|17|TRBJ2-5|.|TRBD2
CASSLPRTSGRGETQYF
TGTGCCAGCAGCTTACCTCGGACTAGCGGGAGAGGAGAGACCCAGTACTTC
>TRBV6-2/TRBV6-3|15|TRBJ1-5|.|TRBD1
CASSYTGQANQPQHF
TGTGCCAGCAGTTATACGGGACAGGCCAATCAGCCCCAGCATTTT
>TRBV19|16|TRBJ1-1|.|TRBD1
CASSNSGGLLNTEAFF
TGTGCCAGTAGTAATTCAGGGGGTCTTCTGAACACTGAAGCTTTCTTT
>TRBV4-1|16|TRBJ2-1|.|.
CASSQATASSYNEQFF
TGCGCCAGCAGCCAGGCCACAGCAAGCTCCTACAATGAGCAGTTCTTC
>TRBV28|14|TRBJ1-2|.|.
CASSLGVGASGYTF
TGTGCCAGCAGTTTAGGGGTGGGGGCCAGTGGCTACACCTTC
>TRBV9|15|TRBJ2-3|.|TRBD1
CASSVQGASTDTQYF
TGTGCCAGCAGCGTACAGGGGGCGAGCACAGATACGCAGTATTTT
>TRBV5-6|17|TRBJ1-5|.|TRBD1
CASSFFDREYSNQPQHF
TGTGCCAGCAGCTTTTTCGACAGGGAATATAGCAATCAGCCCCAGCATTTT
>TRBV2|16|TRBJ1-5|.|TRBD1
CASRDRDSDFNQPQHF
TGTGCCAGCAGAGATCGGGACAGTGATTTCAATCAGCCCCAGCATTTT
>TRBV28|15|TRBJ1-6|once|TRBD1
CASSFTGGSYSPLHF
TGTGCCAGCAGTTTTACAGGGGGCAGCTATTCACCCCTCCACTTT
>TRBV18|17|TRBJ2-5|.|TRBD1
CASSPPVGQGDEETQYF
TGTGCCAGCTCACCACCGGTAGGACAGGGGGACGAAGAGACCCAGTACTTC
>TRBV19|13|TRBJ1-1|.|.
CASSTGGLTEAFF
TGTGCCAGTAGTACGGGAGGACTAACTGAAGCTTTCTTT
>TRBV23-1|16|TRBJ2-1|once|TRBD1
CASSQPGTGGKHEQFF
TGCGCCAGCAGTCAGCCCGGGACAGGTGGGAAGCATGAGCAGTTCTTC
>TRBV14|15|TRBJ1-1|few|.
CASSQGGGGGTEAFF
TGTGCCAGCAGCCAAGGGGGGGGCGGAGGTACTGAAGCTTTCTTT
>TRBV2|14|TRBJ1-2|.|.
CASVRDLANYGYTF
TGTGCCAGCGTACGAGACTTAGCTAACTATGGCTACACCTTC